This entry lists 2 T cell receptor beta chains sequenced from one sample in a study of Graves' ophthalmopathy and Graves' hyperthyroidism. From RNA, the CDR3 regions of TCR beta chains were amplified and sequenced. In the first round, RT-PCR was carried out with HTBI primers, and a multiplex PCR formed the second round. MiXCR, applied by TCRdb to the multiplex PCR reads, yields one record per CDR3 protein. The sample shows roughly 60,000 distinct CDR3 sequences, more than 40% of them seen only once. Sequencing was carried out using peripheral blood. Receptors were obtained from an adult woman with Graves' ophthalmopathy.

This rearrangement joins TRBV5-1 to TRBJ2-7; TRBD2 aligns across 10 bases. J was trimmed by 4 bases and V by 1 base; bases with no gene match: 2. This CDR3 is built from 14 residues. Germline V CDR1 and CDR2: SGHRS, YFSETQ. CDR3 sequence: CASSLTSGNYEQYF. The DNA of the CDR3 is TGCGCCAGCAGCTTGACTAGCGGGAATTACGAGCAGTACTTC.

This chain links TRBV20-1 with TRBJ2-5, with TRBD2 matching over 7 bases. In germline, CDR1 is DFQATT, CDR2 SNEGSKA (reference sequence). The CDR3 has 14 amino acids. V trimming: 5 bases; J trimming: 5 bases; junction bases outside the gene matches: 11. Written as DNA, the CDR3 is TGCAGTGCTGGATACGCGGGAGTCGGTGAGACCCAGTACTTC. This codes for CSAGYAGVGETQYF.